The 24 T cell receptor beta chains below all came from one sample that was sequenced in a study of blood T cells in healthy people across ages. For the second PCR, which ran for about 7 to 12 cycles, a sample-barcoded 5' primer and a J-beta primer mix were used. TCRdb independently ran MiXCR on the 5' RACE reads; one entry per CDR3 protein. The table lists around 940,000 distinct CDR3 sequences, just over 50% of them singletons. Sequenced material: blood. These receptors all come from a woman aged 60 to 75 in good health.

The table lists this clonotype with a count of one. CDR3 amino acids: CASSWQGYADTQYF. CDR3 sequence (DNA): TGTGCCAGCAGTTGGCAGGGGTACGCAGATACGCAGTATTTT. This sequence joins TRBV27 and TRBJ2-3; D perhaps matches TRBD1 (6 bases). Germline V gives CDR1 MNHEY, CDR2 SMNVEV (reference sequence). The CDR3 runs 14 residues. With 4 bases removed from V and 4 bases from J, the gap between germline ends came to 12 bases.

This clonotype has a handful of counts. V and J are TRBV11-2 and TRBJ2-7; TRBD1 matches at 10 bases. The junction had 3 bases not matched to a gene; V was cut back by 4 bases and J by 3 bases. Germline CDR1 SGHAT, CDR2 FQNNGV. The length of the CDR3 is 14 residues. This CDR3 is CASSSWDRGYEQYF. CDR3 in DNA: TGTGCCAGCAGCTCGTGGGACAGGGGCTACGAGCAGTACTTC.

This clonotype was recorded only once. A much bigger clone sits one base away, suggesting this may be a read error. The CDR3 does not end in the conserved phenylalanine or tryptophan, so this is likely a read error. This rearrangement joins TRBV7-9 to TRBJ2-7, with a possible D match to TRBD1 (6 bases). V was trimmed by 4 bases and J by 2 bases, leaving 15 bases between them. Germline assignment: CDR1 SEHNR and CDR2 FQNEAQ (reference sequence). This CDR3 contains 15 residues. As DNA, the CDR3 is TGTGCCAGCAGCTCCTTCATCTCAGGGGCCTACGAGCAGTACTTA. Translated, it gives CASSSFISGAYEQYL.

This clonotype was seen a single time. The chain carries TRBV2 and TRBJ2-7; TRBD1 might be the D (6 bases). The J call is in doubt because the DNA end fits TRBJ2-5 better. Germline values: CDR1 SNHLY, CDR2 FYNNEI. The CDR3 is made up of 15 amino acids. The CDR3 reads CASSPGQGKWETQYF. The CDR3 DNA reads as TGTGCCAGCAGCCCGGGGCAGGGGAAGTGGGAGACCCAGTACTTC.

This clonotype was observed a handful of times. Here the CDR3 reads CASSFGQNEKLFF. The CDR3 DNA reads TGTGCCAGCAGTTTTGGGCAAAATGAAAAACTGTTTTTT. The rearrangement joins TRBV28 to TRBJ1-4, with D unclear. Germline loops: CDR1 MDHEN, CDR2 SYDVKM. The V end was cut by 3 bases, the J end by 5 bases, with 7 bases between. This CDR3 contains 13 residues.

This sequence joins TRBV6-2 or TRBV6-3 and TRBJ1-1, with 7 bases fitting TRBD1. This CDR3 comprises 14 residues. Germline CDR1 reads MNHEY; CDR2 reads SVGEGT. The junction had 4 bases not matched to a gene; V was cut back by 2 bases and J by 4 bases. The CDR3 reads CASSYQGGGTEAFF. The CDR3, as DNA: TGTGCCAGCAGTTACCAGGGGGGTGGCACTGAAGCTTTCTTT.

The chain employs TRBV3-1 and TRBJ1-1; D remains ambiguous. The V and J ends lost 1 base and 3 bases respectively, with 9 bases between them. CDR1 is LGHDT and CDR2 is YNNKEL in the germline V gene (reference sequence). The CDR3 is 14 residues long. The DNA of the CDR3 is TGTGCCAGCAGCCAAGGGGTTGGGGACACTGAAGCTTTCTTT. This encodes CASSQGVGDTEAFF.

The chain combines TRBV18 with TRBJ1-5, with TRBD1 matching 10 bases. CDR3 length: 15 amino acids. Trimming removed 4 bases from V and 4 bases from J; junction bases left unmatched: 4. Germline assignment: CDR1 KGHSH and CDR2 LQKENI. CDR3 amino acids: CASSRDRGPNQPQHF. The CDR3 coding sequence is TGTGCCAGCTCACGAGACAGGGGGCCTAATCAGCCCCAGCATTTT.

The chain recombines TRBV20-1 with TRBJ2-4; a weak D match, TRBD2 (6 bases). TRBJ2-7 explains the end of the DNA better; the J call may be wrong. CDR3 length: 14 amino acids. Per the germline V gene, CDR1 is DFQATT and CDR2 is SNEGSKA (reference sequence). The CDR3 coding sequence is TGCAGTGCTCCTCCGAATAGCGGAACCTACGAGCAGTACTTC. This sequence encodes CSAPPNSGTYEQYF.

This rearrangement joins TRBV4-1 to TRBJ2-1; D remains unclear. Trimming removed 3 bases from V and 6 bases from J, with 9 bases in between. The CDR3 loop spans 13 amino acids. From germline, CDR1 is MGHRA and CDR2 YSYEKL. This chain's CDR3 is CASSHWALNEQFF. The CDR3 bases are TGCGCCAGCAGCCACTGGGCGCTCAATGAGCAGTTCTTC.

The CDR3, as DNA: TGTGCCAGCGGCCTTAGTTGGCATGAGCAGTTCTTC. This sequence encodes CASGLSWHEQFF. The chain uses TRBV28 and TRBJ2-1; D remains ambiguous. This CDR3 has 12 amino acids. Per the germline V gene, CDR1 is MDHEN and CDR2 is SYDVKM. Deletions cut 8 bases from V and 8 bases from J, with 13 bases between.

This rearrangement joins TRBV7-2 to TRBJ2-2; no clear D gene. The germline gives CDR1 SGHTA, CDR2 FQGNSA. The CDR3 covers 14 residues. The V end was cut by 1 base, the J end by 5 bases, with 8 bases between. The CDR3 spells CASSLEDRTGELFF. Written as DNA, the CDR3 is TGTGCCAGCAGCTTAGAGGATCGGACCGGGGAGCTGTTTTTT.

The chain joins TRBV20-1 to TRBJ2-1; D remains ambiguous. Germline V lookup: CDR1 DFQATT, CDR2 SNEGSKA (reference sequence). V gave up 0 bases and J gave up 4 bases, with 7 bases separating them. CDR3 length: 13 residues. This CDR3 is CSARDTNYNEQFF. The CDR3 coding sequence is TGCAGTGCTAGAGATACTAATTACAATGAGCAGTTCTTC.

The V and J genes are TRBV12-3 or TRBV12-4 and TRBJ1-1, with D uncertain. V was shortened by 6 bases and J by 2 bases, with 19 bases between the two germline ends. CDR3 length: 16 residues. CDR3 DNA: TGTGCCAGCAGCCCTAATTGGGCGGTATCTAACACTGAAGCTTTCTTT. Translating it yields CASSPNWAVSNTEAFF.

The V and J genes are TRBV4-1 and TRBJ2-5; no firm D call. Germline V gene sequence: CDR1 MGHRA, CDR2 YSYEKL. The V and J ends lost 0 bases and 0 bases respectively, with 11 bases between them. This CDR3 has 16 amino acids. The chain's CDR3 is CASSQDPYGYQETQYF. The CDR3 DNA reads as TGCGCCAGCAGCCAAGATCCCTACGGGTACCAAGAGACCCAGTACTTC.

This rearrangement joins TRBV30 to TRBJ2-6; D gene uncertain. This CDR3 region has 13 residues. V gave up 4 bases and J gave up 3 bases, with 7 bases separating them. The germline V gene encodes CDR1 GTSNPN and CDR2 SVGIG (reference sequence). This CDR3 reads CAWTYFGANVLTF. CDR3 coding DNA: TGTGCCTGGACCTATTTTGGGGCCAACGTCCTGACTTTC.

The chain carries TRBV11-2 and TRBJ2-5, with 7 nucleotides matching TRBD1. Germline loops: CDR1 SGHAT, CDR2 FQNNGV. The J segment lost 12 bases and the V segment lost 4 bases, leaving 11 bases of the junction unmatched. The CDR3 has 13 residues. Here the CDR3 reads CASSYERQGAEYF. In nucleotides, the CDR3 is TGTGCCAGCAGCTACGAAAGACAGGGTGCGGAGTACTTC.

The chain uses TRBV29-1 and TRBJ2-4; D not certain. This CDR3 spans 11 amino acids. The V end lost 7 bases, the J end lost 13 bases, and 17 bases lay between the germline ends. CDR1 and CDR2 from the germline V gene are SQVTM and ANQGSEA. The CDR3 is CSARTVLEQYF. CDR3 nucleotide sequence: TGCAGCGCCCGGACCGTCCTAGAGCAGTACTTC.

This chain links TRBV29-1 with TRBJ2-1; D ambiguous. Trimming removed 8 bases from V and 5 bases from J, with 10 bases in between. This CDR3 region has 11 residues. Germline lookup yields CDR1 SQVTM and CDR2 ANQGSEA. Here the CDR3 DNA reads TGCAGCCCCCGGATCGACAATGAGCAGTTCTTC. This translates into CSPRIDNEQFF.

This clonotype was observed a handful of times. This sequence joins TRBV7-6 and TRBJ2-1; D remains unclear. This CDR3 contains 18 residues. The V gene's germline CDR1 is SGHVS and CDR2 FNYEAQ. V lost 5 bases, J lost 0 bases, and 20 bases lay in between. The CDR3 sequence is CASSKLIGGPSSYNEQFF. CDR3 DNA sequence: TGTGCCAGCAGCAAATTAATAGGCGGCCCCAGCTCCTACAATGAGCAGTTCTTC.

The genes are TRBV6-2 or TRBV6-3 and TRBJ2-5; no firm D call. The V end was cut by 2 bases, the J end by 0 bases, with 13 bases between. The CDR3 has 16 residues. Germline V gene data show CDR1 as MNHEY and CDR2 as SVGEGT. The CDR3 coding sequence is TGTGCCAGCAGTTACGGCGTCTTACCGTACCAAGAGACCCAGTACTTC. This encodes CASSYGVLPYQETQYF.

This clonotype was counted only a few times. The CDR3 DNA sequence: TGCAGCGTTGCCCTAGCGGGGGTGGTACAGTTCTTC. Its translation is CSVALAGVVQFF. The chain joins TRBV29-1 to TRBJ2-1; 10 bases map to TRBD2. Unmatched junction bases numbered 7, after V lost 4 bases and J lost 13 bases. The CDR3 spans 12 residues. Germline V gene data show CDR1 as SQVTM and CDR2 as ANQGSEA.

Remarks on this clonotype: An end of the junction differs from the germline gene, which may be a read error. The V and J genes are TRBV4-2 and TRBJ2-3; maybe TRBD1 (5 bases). Germline V gene data show CDR1 as LGHNA and CDR2 as YNFKEQ. The CDR3 totals 15 residues. The CDR3 sequence: CASSQDSQRTGTQYF. CDR3 nucleotide sequence: TGTGCCAGCAGCCAAGACTCACAACGCACAGGTACGCAGTATTTT.

The chain links TRBV4-3 to TRBJ2-3, with D possibly matching TRBD2 (6 bases). The CDR3 is 16 amino acids. The germline gives CDR1 LGHNA, CDR2 YSLEER. V was clipped by 2 bases and J by 4 bases, with 16 bases between them. CDR3 amino acids: CASSQYPGGGADTQYF. The CDR3 DNA reads as TGCGCCAGCAGCCAATACCCCGGTGGAGGGGCAGATACGCAGTATTTT.